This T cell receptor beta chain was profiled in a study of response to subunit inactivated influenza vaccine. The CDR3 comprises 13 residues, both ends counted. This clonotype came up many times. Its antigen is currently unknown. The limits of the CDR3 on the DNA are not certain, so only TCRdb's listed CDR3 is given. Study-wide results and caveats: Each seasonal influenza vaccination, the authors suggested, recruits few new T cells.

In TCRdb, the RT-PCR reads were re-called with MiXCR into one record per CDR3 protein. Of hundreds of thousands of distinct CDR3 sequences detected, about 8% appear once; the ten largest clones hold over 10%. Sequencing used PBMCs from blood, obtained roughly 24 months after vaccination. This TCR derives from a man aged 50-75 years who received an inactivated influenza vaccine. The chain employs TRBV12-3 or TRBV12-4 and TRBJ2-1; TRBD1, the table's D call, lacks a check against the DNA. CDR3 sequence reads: CASSSFGQGIAFF.